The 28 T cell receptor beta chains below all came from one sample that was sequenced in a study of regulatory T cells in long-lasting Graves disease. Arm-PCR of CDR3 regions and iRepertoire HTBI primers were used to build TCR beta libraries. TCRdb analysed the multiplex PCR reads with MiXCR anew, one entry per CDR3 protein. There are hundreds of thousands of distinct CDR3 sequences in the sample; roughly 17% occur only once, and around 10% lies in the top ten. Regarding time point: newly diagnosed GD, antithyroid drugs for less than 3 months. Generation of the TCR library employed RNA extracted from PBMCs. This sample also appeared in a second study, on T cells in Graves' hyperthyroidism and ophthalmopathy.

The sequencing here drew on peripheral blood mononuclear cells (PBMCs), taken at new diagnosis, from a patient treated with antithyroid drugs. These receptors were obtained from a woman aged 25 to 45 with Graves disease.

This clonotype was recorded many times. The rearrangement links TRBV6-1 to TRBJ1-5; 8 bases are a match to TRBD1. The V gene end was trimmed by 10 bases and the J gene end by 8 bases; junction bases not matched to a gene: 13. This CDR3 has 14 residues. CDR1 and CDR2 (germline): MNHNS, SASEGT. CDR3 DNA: TGTGCCACACAGAACGACAGGGGCGGGGAGCCCCAGCATTTT. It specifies CATQNDRGGEPQHF.

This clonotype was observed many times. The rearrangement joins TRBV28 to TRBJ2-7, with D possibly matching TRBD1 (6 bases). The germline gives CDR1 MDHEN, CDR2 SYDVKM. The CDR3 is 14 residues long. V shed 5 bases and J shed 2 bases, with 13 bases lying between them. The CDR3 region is CASSLTDSPYEQYF. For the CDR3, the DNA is TGTGCCAGCAGTCTTACGGACAGTCCCTACGAGCAGTACTTC.

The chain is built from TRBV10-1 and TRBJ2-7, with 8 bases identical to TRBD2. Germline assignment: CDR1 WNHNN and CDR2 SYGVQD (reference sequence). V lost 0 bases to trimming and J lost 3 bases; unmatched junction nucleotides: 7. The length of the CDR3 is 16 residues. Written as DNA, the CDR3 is TGCGCCAGCAGTGAGTCTTTGGGGACTAGTGTCTACGAGCAGTACTTC. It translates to CASSESLGTSVYEQYF.

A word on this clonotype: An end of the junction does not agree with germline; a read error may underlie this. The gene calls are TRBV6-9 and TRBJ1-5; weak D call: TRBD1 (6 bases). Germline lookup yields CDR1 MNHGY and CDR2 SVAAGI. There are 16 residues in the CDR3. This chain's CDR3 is CACSYPTGYGNQPQHF. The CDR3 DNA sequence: TGTGCCTGCAGTTACCCCACAGGGTATGGCAATCAGCCCCAGCATTTT.

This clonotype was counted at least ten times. CDR3 in amino acids: CASSLRPVNRRYEQYF. The CDR3, as DNA: TGTGCCAGCTCTCTTAGACCCGTCAACCGCCGCTACGAGCAGTACTTC. This rearrangement joins TRBV28 to TRBJ2-7, with D hard to call. The germline V gene encodes CDR1 MDHEN and CDR2 SYDVKM. This CDR3 region has 16 residues. The V end was cut by 8 bases, the J end by 3 bases, with 23 bases between.

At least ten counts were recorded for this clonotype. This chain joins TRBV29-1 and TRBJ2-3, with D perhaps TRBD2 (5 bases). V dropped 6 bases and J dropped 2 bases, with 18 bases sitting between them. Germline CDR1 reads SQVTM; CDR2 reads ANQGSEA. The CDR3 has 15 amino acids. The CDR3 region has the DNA TGCAGCGTCCTAGGACTTCATGGCCCCACAGATACGCAGTATTTT. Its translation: CSVLGLHGPTDTQYF.

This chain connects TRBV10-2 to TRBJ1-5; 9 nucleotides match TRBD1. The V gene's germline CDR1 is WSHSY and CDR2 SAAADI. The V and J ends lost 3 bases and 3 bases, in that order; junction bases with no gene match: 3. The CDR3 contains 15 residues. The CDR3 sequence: CASSDGTGTNQPQHF. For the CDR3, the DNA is TGCGCCAGCAGTGACGGGACAGGGACCAATCAGCCCCAGCATTTT.

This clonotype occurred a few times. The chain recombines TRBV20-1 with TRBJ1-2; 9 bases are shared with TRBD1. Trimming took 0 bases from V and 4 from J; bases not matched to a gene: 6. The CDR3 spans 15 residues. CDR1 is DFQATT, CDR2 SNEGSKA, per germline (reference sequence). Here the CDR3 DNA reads TGCAGTGCTAGAGATGGGGGACAGGGCGGCTATGGCTACACCTTC. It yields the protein CSARDGGQGGYGYTF.

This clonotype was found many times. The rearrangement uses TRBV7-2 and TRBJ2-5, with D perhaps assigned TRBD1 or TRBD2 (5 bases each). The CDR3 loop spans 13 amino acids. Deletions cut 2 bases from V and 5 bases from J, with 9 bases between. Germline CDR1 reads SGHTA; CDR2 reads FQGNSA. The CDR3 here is CASSLQGVETQYF. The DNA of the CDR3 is TGTGCCAGCAGCTTACAGGGAGTGGAGACCCAGTACTTC.

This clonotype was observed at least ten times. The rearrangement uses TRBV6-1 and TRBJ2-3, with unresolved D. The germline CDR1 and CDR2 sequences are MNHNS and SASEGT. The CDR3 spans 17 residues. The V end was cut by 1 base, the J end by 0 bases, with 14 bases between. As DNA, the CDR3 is TGTGCCAGCAGTGAAGACGGAAGATTCTCTAGCACAGATACGCAGTATTTT. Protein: CASSEDGRFSSTDTQYF.

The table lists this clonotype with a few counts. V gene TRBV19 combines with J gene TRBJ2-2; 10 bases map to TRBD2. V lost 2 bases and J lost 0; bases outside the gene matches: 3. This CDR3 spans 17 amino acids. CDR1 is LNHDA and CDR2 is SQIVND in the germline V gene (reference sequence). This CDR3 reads CASSIRLAGTNTGELFF. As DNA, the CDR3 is TGTGCCAGTAGTATACGACTAGCGGGTACGAACACCGGGGAGCTGTTTTTT.

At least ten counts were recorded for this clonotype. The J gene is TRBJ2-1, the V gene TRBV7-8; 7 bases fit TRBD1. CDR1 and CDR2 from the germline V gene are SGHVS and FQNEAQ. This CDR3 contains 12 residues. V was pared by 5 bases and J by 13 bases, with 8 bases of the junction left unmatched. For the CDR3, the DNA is TGTGCCAGCAGCGAAACAGGGGCAGGACAGTTCTTC. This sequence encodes CASSETGAGQFF.

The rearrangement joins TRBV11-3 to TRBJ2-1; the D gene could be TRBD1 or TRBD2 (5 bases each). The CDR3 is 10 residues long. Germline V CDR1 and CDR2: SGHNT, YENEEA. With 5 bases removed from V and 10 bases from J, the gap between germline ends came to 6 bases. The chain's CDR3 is CASSGTEQFF. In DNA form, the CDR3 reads TGTGCCAGCAGCGGGACGGAGCAGTTCTTC. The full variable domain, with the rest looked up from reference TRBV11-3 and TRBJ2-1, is EAGVVQSPRYKIIEKKQPVAFWCNPISGHNTLYWYLQNLGQGPELLIRYENEEAVDDSQLPKDRFSAERLKGVDSTLKIQPAELGDSAVYLCASSGTEQFFGPGTRLTVL.

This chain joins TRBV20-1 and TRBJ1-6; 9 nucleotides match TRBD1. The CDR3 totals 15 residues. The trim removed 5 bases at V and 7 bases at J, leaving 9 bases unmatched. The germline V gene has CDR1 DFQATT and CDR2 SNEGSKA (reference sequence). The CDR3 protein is CSAFPLTGGNSPLHF. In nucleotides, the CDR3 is TGCAGTGCTTTTCCCCTGACAGGGGGGAATTCACCCCTCCACTTT.

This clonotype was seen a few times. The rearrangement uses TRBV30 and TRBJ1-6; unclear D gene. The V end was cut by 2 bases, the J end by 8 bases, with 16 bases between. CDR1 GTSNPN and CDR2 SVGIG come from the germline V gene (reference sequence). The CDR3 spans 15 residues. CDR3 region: CAWSPIVAGYSPLHF. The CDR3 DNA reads TGTGCCTGGAGTCCGATAGTCGCTGGTTATTCACCCCTCCACTTT.

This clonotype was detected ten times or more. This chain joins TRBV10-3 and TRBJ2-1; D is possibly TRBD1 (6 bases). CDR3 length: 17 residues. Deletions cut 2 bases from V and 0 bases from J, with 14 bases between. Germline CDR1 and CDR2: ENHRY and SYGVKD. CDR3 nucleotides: TGTGCCATCAGTGAGCGCGAACAGGGCAACTCCTACAATGAGCAGTTCTTC. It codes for CAISEREQGNSYNEQFF.

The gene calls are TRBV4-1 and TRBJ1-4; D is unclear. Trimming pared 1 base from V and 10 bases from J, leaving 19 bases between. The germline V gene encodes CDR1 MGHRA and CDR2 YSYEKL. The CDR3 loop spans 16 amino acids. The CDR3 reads CASSQVFGLVLRKLFF. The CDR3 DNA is TGCGCCAGCAGCCAAGTGTTCGGTTTGGTGCTTAGAAAACTGTTTTTT.

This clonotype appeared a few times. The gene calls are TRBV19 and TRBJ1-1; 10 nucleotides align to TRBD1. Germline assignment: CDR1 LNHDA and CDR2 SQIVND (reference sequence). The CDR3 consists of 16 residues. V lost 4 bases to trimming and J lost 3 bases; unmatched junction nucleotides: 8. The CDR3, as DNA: TGTGCCAGTAGTAGCAGACAGGGGGCGCGGGACACTGAAGCTTTCTTT. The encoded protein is CASSSRQGARDTEAFF.

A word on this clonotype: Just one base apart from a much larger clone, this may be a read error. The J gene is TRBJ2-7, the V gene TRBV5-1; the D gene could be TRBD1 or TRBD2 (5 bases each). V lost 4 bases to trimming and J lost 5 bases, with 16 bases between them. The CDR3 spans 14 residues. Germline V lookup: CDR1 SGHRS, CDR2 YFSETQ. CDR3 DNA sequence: TGCGCCAGCAGCCCGGCCGGGGCCTACCACGAGCAGTACTTC. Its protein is CASSPAGAYHEQYF.

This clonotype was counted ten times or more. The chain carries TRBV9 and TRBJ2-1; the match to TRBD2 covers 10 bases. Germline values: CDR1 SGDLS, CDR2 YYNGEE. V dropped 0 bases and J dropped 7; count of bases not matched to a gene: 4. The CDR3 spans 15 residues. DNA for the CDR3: TGTGCCAGCAGCGTAGGACTAGCGGGCATTAATGAGCAGTTCTTC. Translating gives CASSVGLAGINEQFF.

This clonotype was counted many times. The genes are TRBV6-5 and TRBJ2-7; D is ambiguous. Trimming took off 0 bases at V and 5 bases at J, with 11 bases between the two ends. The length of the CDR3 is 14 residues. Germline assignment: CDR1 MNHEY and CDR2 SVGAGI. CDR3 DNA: TGTGCCAGCAGTTACTCTACACCGATTGACGAGCAGTACTTC. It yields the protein CASSYSTPIDEQYF.

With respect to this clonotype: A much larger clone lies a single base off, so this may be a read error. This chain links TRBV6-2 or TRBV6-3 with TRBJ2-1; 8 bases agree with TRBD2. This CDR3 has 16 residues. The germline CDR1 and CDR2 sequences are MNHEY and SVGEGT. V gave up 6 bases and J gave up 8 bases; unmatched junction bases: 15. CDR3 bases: TGTGCCAGCAGGTACAAATATAGCGGGACTCTCTATGAGCAGTTCTTC. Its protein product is CASRYKYSGTLYEQFF.

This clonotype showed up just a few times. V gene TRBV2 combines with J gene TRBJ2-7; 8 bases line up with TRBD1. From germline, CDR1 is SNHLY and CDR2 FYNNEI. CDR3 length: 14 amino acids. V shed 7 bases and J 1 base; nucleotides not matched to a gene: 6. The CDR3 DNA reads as TGTGCCAGCATGAAGGGGACAGGTTCCTACGAGCAGTACTTC. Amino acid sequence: CASMKGTGSYEQYF.

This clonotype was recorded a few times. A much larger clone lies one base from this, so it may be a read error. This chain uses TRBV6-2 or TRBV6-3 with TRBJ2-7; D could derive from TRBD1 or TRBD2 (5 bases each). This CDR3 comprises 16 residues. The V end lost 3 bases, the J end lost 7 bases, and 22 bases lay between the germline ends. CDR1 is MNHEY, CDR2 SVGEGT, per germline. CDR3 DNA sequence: TGTGCCAGCAGTTATCTGGGGAGAGGGACCTACAATGAGCAGTACTTC. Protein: CASSYLGRGTYNEQYF.

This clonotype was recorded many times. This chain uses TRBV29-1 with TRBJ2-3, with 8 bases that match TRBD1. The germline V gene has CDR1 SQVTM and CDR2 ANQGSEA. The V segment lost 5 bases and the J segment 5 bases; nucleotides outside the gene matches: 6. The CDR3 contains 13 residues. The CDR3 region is CSVWTGLGDTQYF. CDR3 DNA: TGCAGCGTTTGGACAGGGCTGGGAGATACGCAGTATTTT.

The CDR3 is CASSPVVGSGYNEQFF. The CDR3 coding sequence is TGTGCCAGCTCACCAGTCGTCGGGAGCGGGTACAATGAGCAGTTCTTC. This chain links TRBV18 with TRBJ2-1; maybe TRBD2 (6 bases). This CDR3 region has 16 residues. V shed 2 bases and J shed 4 bases, with 15 bases lying between them. Germline V gene lookup returns CDR1 KGHSH and CDR2 LQKENI.

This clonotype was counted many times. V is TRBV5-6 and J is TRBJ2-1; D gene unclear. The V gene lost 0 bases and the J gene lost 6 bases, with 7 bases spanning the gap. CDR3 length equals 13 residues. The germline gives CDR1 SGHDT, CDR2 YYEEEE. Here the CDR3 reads CASSLGLPNEQFF. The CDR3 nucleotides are TGTGCCAGCAGCTTGGGACTGCCCAATGAGCAGTTCTTC.

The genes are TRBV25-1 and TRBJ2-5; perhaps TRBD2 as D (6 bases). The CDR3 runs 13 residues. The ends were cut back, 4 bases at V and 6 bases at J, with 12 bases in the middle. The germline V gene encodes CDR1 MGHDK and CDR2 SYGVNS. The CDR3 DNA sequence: TGTGCCAGCAGTGGAGTCGGAGGGAAGACCCAGTACTTC. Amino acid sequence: CASSGVGGKTQYF.